These 15 T cell receptor beta chains were all obtained from the same sample, sequenced in a study of tumor and adjacent non-tumor tissue in lung cancer. RNA was extracted from bulk tissue without any cell sorting. The normal lung tissue was taken more than 3 cm from the tumor edge. Three rounds of nested PCR, following a modified ARM-PCR protocol, produced the TCRbeta library. In TCRdb, the multiplex PCR reads were re-called with MiXCR into one record per CDR3 protein. The sample lists 60,000 or so distinct CDR3 sequences, over 60% occurring once. The sample comprised distant non-tumor lung tissue. Receptors originate from a man aged 65 to 79 with non-small cell lung cancer.

This clonotype was seen more than once but under ten times. This sequence joins TRBV28 and TRBJ1-5; D call uncertain. CDR1 is MDHEN and CDR2 is SYDVKM in the germline V gene. The V end lost 6 bases, the J end lost 11 bases, and 11 bases lay between the germline ends. This CDR3 region has 11 residues. The CDR3 DNA reads TGTGCCAGCAGCCGACCGGCGACCCAGCATTTT. The encoded protein is CASSRPATQHF.

This sequence joins TRBV28 and TRBJ2-7; weak D call: TRBD1 (5 bases). V was clipped by 7 bases and J by 12 bases, with 22 bases between them. The CDR3 is 13 amino acids. CDR1 MDHEN and CDR2 SYDVKM come from the germline V gene. The DNA for the CDR3 is TGTGCCAGCACTAGGAGCTCAGGGAACGAACGGTACTTC. It codes for CASTRSSGNERYF.

To note about this clonotype: This may stem from a read error, because a much larger clone lies one nucleotide away. This chain joins TRBV7-2 and TRBJ2-2; TRBD2 matches 10 bases. The germline V gene encodes CDR1 SGHTA and CDR2 FQGNSA. With 5 bases clipped from V and 7 bases from J, the junction kept 16 bases outside the gene matches. The CDR3 runs 18 residues. The CDR3: CASSRGGLAGERVGELFF. The CDR3 DNA is TGTGCCAGCAGCAGAGGAGGGCTAGCGGGAGAGAGGGTCGGGGAGCTGTTTTTT.

On this clonotype: With a much larger clone just one base away, this may be a read error. The chain uses TRBV30 and TRBJ1-5, with D perhaps matching TRBD1 (5 bases). There are 13 residues in the CDR3. The V gene's germline CDR1 is GTSNPN and CDR2 SVGIG (reference sequence). The CDR3 spells CAWGWGKGQLQHF. CDR3 bases: TGTGCCTGGGGTTGGGGGAAAGGGCAGCTCCAGCATTTT.

Concerning this clonotype itself: This sequence may be a read error, since a much larger clone differs from it by one base. The chain links TRBV6-1 to TRBJ1-2; perhaps TRBD1 as D (5 bases). CDR1 and CDR2 from the germline V gene are MNHNS and SASEGT. Between the trimmed V and J ends, which lost 7 bases and 4 bases, there was a span of 19 bases. There are 15 residues in the CDR3. CDR3 loop: CASTARGASTYGYTF. As DNA, the CDR3 is TGTGCCAGCACGGCGAGGGGCGCCTCTACCTATGGCTACACCTTC.

A single count supports this clonotype. The germline gene is not matched at one end of the junction; a read error may be the cause. The rearrangement links TRBV11-2 to TRBJ1-4, with D perhaps matching TRBD1 (6 bases). Germline V CDR1 and CDR2: SGHAT, FQNNGV. There are 15 residues in the CDR3. CDR3 sequence (DNA): TGTGCCAGCAGCTTAAGGGGGTCGGGGCATGAAAAACTGTCTTTT. Its translation: CASSLRGSGHEKLSF.

About this clonotype: This may be a read error, as it is one base from a much larger clone. The chain is built from TRBV11-2 and TRBJ1-1; D remains unclear. Germline CDR1 reads SGHAT; CDR2 reads FQNNGV. Trimming stripped 6 bases from V and 7 bases from J, with 18 bases between. The CDR3 sequence is 14 residues long. CDR3 DNA sequence: TGTGCCAGCAGGCGACGACGAGGGTATAATGAAGCTTTCTTT. Protein product: CASRRRRGYNEAFF.

DNA of the CDR3: TGCGCCAGCAGCTTGTCTAGCGGTTTAAATGAGCAGTTCTTC. This sequence encodes CASSLSSGLNEQFF. V is TRBV5-1 and J is TRBJ2-1; 7 nucleotides line up with TRBD2. CDR1 and CDR2 from the germline V gene are SGHRS and YFSETQ. Losses at the gene ends were 1 base for V and 7 bases for J; bases not matched to a gene: 5. CDR3 length: 14 amino acids.

With regard to this clonotype: Just one base apart from a much larger clone, this may be a read error. The V and J genes are TRBV6-1 and TRBJ2-7; possibly TRBD2 for D (6 bases). V dropped 10 bases and J dropped 1 base, with 17 bases sitting between them. Germline values: CDR1 MNHNS, CDR2 SASEGT. This CDR3 is built from 14 residues. As DNA, the CDR3 is TGTGCCACCTCCCGGACACGGGGGTCCTACGAGCAGTACTTC. Encoded protein: CATSRTRGSYEQYF.

Notes on this clonotype: An end of the junction does not agree with germline; a read error may underlie this. V gene TRBV28 combines with J gene TRBJ2-7, with TRBD1 identical over 7 bases. CDR3 size: 14 residues. The germline V gene has CDR1 MDHEN and CDR2 SYDVKM. CDR3 protein: CASRTGQINYEQYF. The CDR3 nucleotides are TGTGCCAGCAGGACAGGGCAGATTAACTACGAACAGTACTTC.

The rearrangement links TRBV29-1 to TRBJ1-2; D is possibly TRBD1 (6 bases). In germline, CDR1 is SQVTM, CDR2 ANQGSEA. V dropped 1 base and J dropped 6 bases, with 15 bases sitting between them. This CDR3 is built from 14 residues. CDR3 in amino acids: CSVEGGQGNDGYTF. The CDR3 bases are TGCAGCGTTGAAGGGGGACAAGGGAATGATGGCTACACCTTC.

As concerns this clonotype: Because it lacks the conserved phenylalanine or tryptophan at the end, this CDR3 is likely a read error. The limits of the CDR3 on the DNA are not certain, so only TCRdb's listed CDR3 is given. The gene calls are TRBV11-2 and TRBJ2-2; the table's D call of TRBD1 was not tested on the DNA. CDR1 and CDR2 from the germline V gene are SGHAT and FQNNGV. 16 amino acids form the CDR3, both terminal residues included. The CDR3 here is CASSLQGTLFAGEPFL.

The CDR3 DNA reads as TGTGCCAGTAGTATAGATCCTAGCGGGGCGTTTACCAACAATGAGCAGTTCTTC. This sequence encodes CASSIDPSGAFTNNEQFF. The chain carries TRBV19 and TRBJ2-1, with 9 bases that match TRBD2. The V segment lost 0 bases and the J segment 5 bases; nucleotides outside the gene matches: 11. CDR1 LNHDA and CDR2 SQIVND come from the germline V gene (reference sequence). This CDR3 region has 18 residues.

A note on this clonotype: This CDR3 fails to terminate in the conserved phenylalanine or tryptophan, so it likely reflects a read error. The limits of the CDR3 on the DNA are not certain, so only TCRdb's listed CDR3 is given. CDR3 in amino acids: CDSGPRTGVDEQFL. This chain joins TRBV11-1 and TRBJ2-1; TRBD1, the table's D call, lacks a check against the DNA. The V gene's germline CDR1 is SGHAT and CDR2 FQDESV (reference sequence). Including both end residues, the CDR3 is 14 amino acids long.

This clonotype was counted at least ten times. The rearrangement uses TRBV12-3 or TRBV12-4 and TRBJ2-2; D is unclear. The CDR3 runs to 12 residues. V was pared by 8 bases and J by 1 base, with 5 bases between. CDR3 sequence: CASSGNTGELFF. The CDR3 DNA reads TGTGCCAGCTCCGGGAACACCGGGGAGCTGTTTTTT.